This T cell receptor (beta chain) was documented in a study of blood T cells in healthy people across ages. Then a second PCR, running roughly 7 to 11 cycles, was carried out with a sample-barcoded 5' primer and a J-beta primer mix. TCRdb reanalysed the 5' RACE reads using MiXCR and keeps one entry per CDR3 protein. The data hold roughly 1 million distinct CDR3 sequences, with around 25% observed a single time. Looked up from germline, CDR1 is SGHRS and CDR2 is YFSETQ. The CDR3 is 14 amino acids. Trimming cost V 3 bases and J 0 bases, with 10 bases left between them. The same sample was also used in a study of T cells of mothers and their children.

What was sequenced was blood. This chain connects TRBV5-1 to TRBJ2-7; a weak D match, TRBD2 (5 bases). The receptor's source is a girl aged 2 to 10 in good health. The CDR3 DNA reads TGCGCCAGCAGCTCACTAGACCTCTCCTACGAGCAGTACTTC. It encodes CASSSLDLSYEQYF.